Listed below are T cell receptor beta chains from one sample, sequenced in a study of regulatory and conventional T cells in RAG deficiency. Clones were sequenced by immunoSEQ multiplex PCR, and TCRdb holds only the in-frame ones, with some missing. The data show roughly 30,000 clones, approximately 96% seen once. This sample also appeared in a second study, on regulatory T cells.

The sample consisted of CD25- CD4+ T cells sorted from blood. The receptors here all came from a human donor in good health. Both conserved end residues are part of each CDR3. Each record gives: clone size, J gene, V gene, D gene, CDR3 DNA, CDR3 protein. D genes are given only for firm matches. A clone size is listed for some rows: how often the clone was seen (once, few, many), or a class if it is expanded.

abundance: NA; j_gene: TRBJ2-3; v_gene: TRBV5-1; d_gene: NA; CDR3nt: TGCGCCAGCAGCTTAGGGGGTAGGGGCACAGATACGCAGTATTTT; CDR3aa: CASSLGGRGTDTQYF
abundance: NA; j_gene: TRBJ1-4; v_gene: TRBV6-5; d_gene: NA; CDR3nt: TGTGCCAGCACCGATACAGGGTCTAATGAAAAACTGTTTTTT; CDR3aa: CASTDTGSNEKLFF
abundance: NA; j_gene: TRBJ1-2; v_gene: TRBV6-5; d_gene: NA; CDR3nt: TGTGCCAGCAGCCGCCAACAGGGTTATTATGGCTACACCTTC; CDR3aa: CASSRQQGYYGYTF
abundance: NA; j_gene: TRBJ2-7; v_gene: TRBV7-7; d_gene: NA; CDR3nt: TGTGCCAGCAGCCCCATACAGGGCTACGAGCAGTACTTC; CDR3aa: CASSPIQGYEQYF
abundance: NA; j_gene: TRBJ1-1; v_gene: TRBV19; d_gene: TRBD1; CDR3nt: TGTGCCAGTAGTAATGACAGGGGGCCCACTGAAGCTTTCTTT; CDR3aa: CASSNDRGPTEAFF
abundance: once; j_gene: TRBJ2-3; v_gene: TRBV7-2; d_gene: TRBD2; CDR3nt: TGTGCCAGCAGCTTCCCTAGCGGGTCCCCGAAGACAGATACGCAGTATTTT; CDR3aa: CASSFPSGSPKTDTQYF
abundance: NA; j_gene: TRBJ2-3; v_gene: TRBV5-6; d_gene: NA; CDR3nt: TGTGCCAGCAGCCCCGTGGCAGGGAGCACAGATACGCAGTATTTT; CDR3aa: CASSPVAGSTDTQYF
abundance: NA; j_gene: TRBJ1-2; v_gene: TRBV12-5; d_gene: NA; CDR3nt: TGTGCTAGTGGTTTGGTATTTACAGGGCGGGCCTATGGCTACACCTTC; CDR3aa: CASGLVFTGRAYGYTF
abundance: NA; j_gene: TRBJ2-7; v_gene: TRBV6-6; d_gene: TRBD1; CDR3nt: TGTGCCAGCAATGCCGACAGGGGCTACGAGCAGTACTTC; CDR3aa: CASNADRGYEQYF
abundance: NA; j_gene: TRBJ2-7; v_gene: TRBV5-1; d_gene: TRBD2; CDR3nt: TGCGCCAGCAGCCTAGGACTAGCGGGAGAACTCAACTACGAGCAGTACTTC; CDR3aa: CASSLGLAGELNYEQYF
abundance: NA; j_gene: TRBJ1-2; v_gene: TRBV30; d_gene: TRBD1; CDR3nt: TGTGCCCTACGAGAGGACAGGGGAGGACGGGGCTACACCTTC; CDR3aa: CALREDRGGRGYTF
abundance: NA; j_gene: TRBJ2-1; v_gene: TRBV7-9; d_gene: NA; CDR3nt: TGTGCCAGCAGCTTAGGGCCAGGCCTCGTTGAGCAGTTCTTC; CDR3aa: CASSLGPGLVEQFF
abundance: NA; j_gene: TRBJ1-5; v_gene: TRBV19; d_gene: TRBD1; CDR3nt: TGTGCCAGTACTGGGGACAGGGTATTCGGGGGCAATCAGCCCCAGCATTTT; CDR3aa: CASTGDRVFGGNQPQHF
abundance: NA; j_gene: TRBJ1-1; v_gene: TRBV6-5; d_gene: NA; CDR3nt: TGTGCCAGCACCAGGGGCGGCGCGAACACTGAAGCTTTCTTT; CDR3aa: CASTRGGANTEAFF
abundance: NA; j_gene: TRBJ2-5; v_gene: TRBV5-1; d_gene: TRBD1; CDR3nt: TGCGCCAGCAGCTTGGGAGCAGGGGGCGCTTCCCAAGAGACCCAGTACTTC; CDR3aa: CASSLGAGGASQETQYF
abundance: NA; j_gene: TRBJ2-5; v_gene: TRBV30; d_gene: TRBD2; CDR3nt: TGTGCCTGGAGAACACTAGCGGGAGGGGAGACCCAGTACTTC; CDR3aa: CAWRTLAGGETQYF
abundance: NA; j_gene: TRBJ2-7; v_gene: TRBV6-5; d_gene: TRBD2; CDR3nt: TGTGCCAGCAGTTACGCAGCGGGGGGAGGGTACGAGCAGTACTTC; CDR3aa: CASSYAAGGGYEQYF
abundance: NA; j_gene: TRBJ2-1; v_gene: TRBV5-4; d_gene: TRBD1; CDR3nt: TGTGCCAGCAGAACCGGGACAGGGGTCAACAATGAGCAGTTCTTC; CDR3aa: CASRTGTGVNNEQFF
abundance: NA; j_gene: TRBJ1-1; v_gene: TRBV6-6; d_gene: TRBD1; CDR3nt: TGTGCCAGCAGCCCCTTAGATTACAGGGGTGGGGAAGCTTTCTTT; CDR3aa: CASSPLDYRGGEAFF
abundance: NA; j_gene: TRBJ2-4; v_gene: TRBV4-1; d_gene: TRBD1; CDR3nt: TGCGCCAGCAGCCAAGAGAGGACAGGGGATGTTGCCAAAAACATTCAGTACTTC; CDR3aa: CASSQERTGDVAKNIQYF
abundance: NA; j_gene: TRBJ1-4; v_gene: TRBV5-6; d_gene: NA; CDR3nt: TGTGCCAGCAGCCTCATGAGTGGTGCAACTAATGAAAAACTGTTTTTT; CDR3aa: CASSLMSGATNEKLFF
abundance: NA; j_gene: TRBJ1-5; v_gene: TRBV5-1; d_gene: NA; CDR3nt: TGCGCCAGCAGCTTAAGTCCGAACAGTGTCGGCCAGCCCCAGCATTTT; CDR3aa: CASSLSPNSVGQPQHF
abundance: NA; j_gene: TRBJ1-5; v_gene: TRBV30; d_gene: NA; CDR3nt: TGTGCTTTCCAGGGGTCTAGCAATCAGCCCCAGCATTTT; CDR3aa: CAFQGSSNQPQHF
abundance: NA; j_gene: TRBJ2-7; v_gene: TRBV9; d_gene: NA; CDR3nt: TGTGCCAGCAGCTCTGGGACTGGGTCCTACGAGCAGTACTTC; CDR3aa: CASSSGTGSYEQYF
abundance: NA; j_gene: TRBJ2-1; v_gene: TRBV6-6; d_gene: TRBD1; CDR3nt: TGTGCCAGCAGTTCTGACAGGGGGCGTTTAGTGCAGTTCTTC; CDR3aa: CASSSDRGRLVQFF
abundance: NA; j_gene: TRBJ2-1; v_gene: TRBV7-2; d_gene: NA; CDR3nt: TGTGCCAGCAGCCACGAGTCCATCTCCTACAATGAGCAGTTCTTC; CDR3aa: CASSHESISYNEQFF